This T cell receptor (beta chain) was retrieved from a study of metastatic and nonmetastatic thyroid tumors. Study information: Both malignant and benign thyroid patients supplied peripheral blood and tumor or nodule tissue samples, across which the repertoires of these patients were then compared. The study's findings and limits: A significant increase in TCR beta diversity was reportedly seen in malignant thyroid tumors relative to benign nodules, in blood and tumor.

Patients had received no treatment of any kind before thyroid surgery. The CDR3 totals 15 residues. The germline CDR1 and CDR2 sequences are SSHAT and FNYEAQ (reference sequence). This clone was observed many times. Its cognate antigen is unknown. The junction departs from the called germline gene at one end, perhaps through a read error. With MiXCR, TCRdb called clones anew from the PCR reads. The sample yields 35,000 to 50,000 clones, approximately 20% seen once. The clonotype was recovered from a female donor with papillary thyroid cancer or a benign thyroid nodule (not recorded which). Some clones in this sample may be carry-over from other donors' samples. The sample taken for sequencing was blood. This chain uses TRBV7-7 with TRBJ2-3; 7 bases match TRBD2. The DNA for the CDR3 is TGTGCTAGCAGCTTTAGCACTAGCGAATCAGATACGCAGTATTTT. Its translation is CASSFSTSESDTQYF.